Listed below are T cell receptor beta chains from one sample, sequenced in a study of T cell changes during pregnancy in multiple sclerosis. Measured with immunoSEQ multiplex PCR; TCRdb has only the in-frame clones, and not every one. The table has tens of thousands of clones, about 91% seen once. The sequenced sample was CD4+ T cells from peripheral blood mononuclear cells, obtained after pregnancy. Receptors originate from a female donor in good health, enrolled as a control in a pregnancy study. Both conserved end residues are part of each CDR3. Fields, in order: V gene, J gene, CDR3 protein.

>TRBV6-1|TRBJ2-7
CASSDSLTYEQYF
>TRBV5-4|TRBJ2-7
CASSLKQGGYEQYF
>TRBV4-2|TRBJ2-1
CASSQAGLADSNNEQFF
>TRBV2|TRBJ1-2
CASSEGGWDYGYTF
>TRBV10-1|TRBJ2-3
CASSSVSTDTQYF
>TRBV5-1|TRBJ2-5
CASSGGTGQETQYF
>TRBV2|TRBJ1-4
CASSEGHRNEKLFF
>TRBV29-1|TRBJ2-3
CSVGAGDRTDTQYF
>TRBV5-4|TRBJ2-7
CASSLPDSSYEQYF
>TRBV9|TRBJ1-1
CASSPEPADTEAFF
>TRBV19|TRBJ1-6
CASSSTATSSSYNSPLHF
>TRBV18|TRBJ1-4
CASSPGQGDEKLFF
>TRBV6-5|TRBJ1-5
CASSQVPGRGSQHF
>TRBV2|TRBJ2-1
CASSEAPAEYNEQFF
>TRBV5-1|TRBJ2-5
CASSLARGEETQYF
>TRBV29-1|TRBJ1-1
CSAGGMNTEAFF
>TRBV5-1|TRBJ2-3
CASSSTSTDTQYF
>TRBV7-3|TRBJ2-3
CASSRGSGSTDTQYF
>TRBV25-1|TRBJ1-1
CASSVKTGNTEAFF
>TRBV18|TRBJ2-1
CASFRDRGFDEQFF
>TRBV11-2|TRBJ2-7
CASSISTGALSYEQYF
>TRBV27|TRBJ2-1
CASKPPTPDRHEQFF
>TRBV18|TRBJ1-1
CASSLRQGDEAFF
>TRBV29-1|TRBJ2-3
CSVGDRATQYF
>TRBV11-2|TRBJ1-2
CASSSRGGANYGYTF
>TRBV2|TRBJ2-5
CASIPTGGSETQYF
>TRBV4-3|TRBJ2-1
CASNPGLVGNEQFF
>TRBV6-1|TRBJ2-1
CASSAPSLGTSFRNEQFF
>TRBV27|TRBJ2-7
CASSLNIAGELYF
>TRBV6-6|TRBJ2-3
CASRPGVVTTDTQYF
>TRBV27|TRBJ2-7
CASSFGLTGSEQYF
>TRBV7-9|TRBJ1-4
CASSLRQGSVATNEKLFF